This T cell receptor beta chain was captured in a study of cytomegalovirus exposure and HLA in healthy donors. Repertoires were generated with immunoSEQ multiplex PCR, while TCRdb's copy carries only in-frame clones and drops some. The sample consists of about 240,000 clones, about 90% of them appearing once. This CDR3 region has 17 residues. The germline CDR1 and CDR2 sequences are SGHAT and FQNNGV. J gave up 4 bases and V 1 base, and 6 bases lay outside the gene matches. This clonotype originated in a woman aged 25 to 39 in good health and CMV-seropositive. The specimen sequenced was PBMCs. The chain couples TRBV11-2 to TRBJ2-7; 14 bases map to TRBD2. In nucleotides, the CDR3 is TGTGCCAGCAGCTTAGGGGGGACTAGCGGGAGTGGGTACGAGCAGTACTTC. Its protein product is CASSLGGTSGSGYEQYF.